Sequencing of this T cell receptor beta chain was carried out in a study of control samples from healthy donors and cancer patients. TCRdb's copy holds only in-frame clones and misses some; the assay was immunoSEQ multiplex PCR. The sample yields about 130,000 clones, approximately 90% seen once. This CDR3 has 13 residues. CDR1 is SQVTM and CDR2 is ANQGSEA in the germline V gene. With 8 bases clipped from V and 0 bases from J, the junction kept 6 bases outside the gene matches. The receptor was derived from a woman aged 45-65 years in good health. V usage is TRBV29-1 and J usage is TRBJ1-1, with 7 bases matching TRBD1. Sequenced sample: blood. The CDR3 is CSSGGQMNTEAFF. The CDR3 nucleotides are TGCAGCTCAGGGGGACAAATGAACACTGAAGCTTTCTTT.